What follows are 16 T cell receptor beta chains derived from one specimen sequenced in a study of cytomegalovirus exposure and HLA in healthy donors. Clones were sequenced by immunoSEQ multiplex PCR, and TCRdb holds only the in-frame ones, with some missing. The sample carries more than 150,000 clones, roughly 80% recorded once. The material sequenced was PBMCs. The receptors were sampled from a woman under 30 in good health and CMV-seropositive.

The chain joins TRBV5-1 to TRBJ2-7, with D perhaps matching TRBD1 (6 bases). Trimming took 3 bases from V and 0 from J, leaving 13 bases between them. The V gene's germline CDR1 is SGHRS and CDR2 YFSETQ. This CDR3 has 15 residues. The CDR3 nucleotides read TGCGCCAGCAGCTGGAAAGGACAGAGCTCCTACGAGCAGTACTTC. Protein: CASSWKGQSSYEQYF.

The chain employs TRBV4-1 and TRBJ2-3; 7 bases map to TRBD2. CDR3 length: 15 amino acids. Germline trimming cut 4 bases from V and 5 bases from J; bases unmatched to any gene: 9. Germline-derived CDR1 and CDR2 are MGHRA and YSYEKL. The CDR3 DNA is TGCGCCAGCAGCCCCGAACGGGGAGGGGTAGATACGCAGTATTTT. Its translation is CASSPERGGVDTQYF.

This chain links TRBV4-3 with TRBJ2-5; TRBD1 is a possible D gene (5 bases). V shed 0 bases and J shed 1 base, with 9 bases lying between them. Germline CDR1 is LGHNA and CDR2 is YSLEER. There are 15 residues in the CDR3. The CDR3 nucleotides read TGCGCCAGCAGCCAAGAGAAGGGGTCCCAAGAGACCCAGTACTTC. The encoded protein is CASSQEKGSQETQYF.

This rearrangement joins TRBV9 to TRBJ2-1; 12 bases line up with TRBD2. V shed 0 bases, J shed 12 bases, and the junction held 10 bases outside the gene matches. Germline loops: CDR1 SGDLS, CDR2 YYNGEE. The CDR3 loop spans 16 amino acids. CDR3 sequence (DNA): TGTGCCAGCAGCGTAGGATCCTCTAGCGGGGGGGCTCTGCAGTTCTTC. Protein: CASSVGSSSGGALQFF.

The V gene is TRBV19, the J gene TRBJ2-3; 11 bases map to TRBD2. Germline V gene lookup returns CDR1 LNHDA and CDR2 SQIVND (reference sequence). Trimming at V came to 0 bases and at J to 2 bases, leaving 10 bases not matched to a gene. This CDR3 comprises 19 residues. CDR3 amino acids: CASSIEATSGGLFTDTQYF. In nucleotides, the CDR3 is TGTGCCAGTAGTATAGAGGCCACTAGCGGGGGCCTTTTCACAGATACGCAGTATTTT. The complete variable domain, with remaining parts taken from reference TRBV19 and TRBJ2-3, reads DGGITQSPKYLFRKEGQNVTLSCEQNLNHDAMYWYRQDPGQGLRLIYYSQIVNDFQKGDIAEGYSVSREKKESFPLTVTSAQKNPTAFYLCASSIEATSGGLFTDTQYFGPGTRLTVL.

V is TRBV27 and J is TRBJ1-2, with TRBD1 matching over 8 bases. The CDR3 covers 15 residues. Losses at the gene ends were 6 bases for V and 8 bases for J; bases not matched to a gene: 14. Germline CDR1 MNHEY, CDR2 SMNVEV (reference sequence). This CDR3 reads CASSAGTGGVGGYTF. CDR3 DNA sequence: TGTGCCAGCAGCGCTGGGACAGGAGGCGTGGGAGGCTACACCTTC.

J is TRBJ2-7 and V is TRBV2; 9 bases are shared with TRBD1. The CDR3 length is 14 residues. CDR1 SNHLY and CDR2 FYNNEI come from the germline V gene. J was trimmed by 3 bases and V by 7 bases; bases with no gene match: 7. The CDR3 region is CASMDRGPYYEQYF. The CDR3, as DNA: TGTGCCAGCATGGACAGGGGCCCCTACTACGAGCAGTACTTC.

The chain couples TRBV4-3 to TRBJ1-2; the D gene is possibly TRBD1 (5 bases). The length of the CDR3 is 15 residues. Germline lookup yields CDR1 LGHNA and CDR2 YSLEER. Deletions cut 1 base from V and 7 bases from J, with 16 bases between. In nucleotides, the CDR3 is TGCGCCAGCAGCCAAGTAAGGTGGGGAACAGGTGGCTACACCTTC. This encodes CASSQVRWGTGGYTF.

This chain connects TRBV7-2 to TRBJ2-2; TRBD2 matches 10 bases. V lost 5 bases to trimming and J lost 7 bases; unmatched junction nucleotides: 10. CDR1 and CDR2 (germline): SGHTA, FQGNSA. The CDR3 spans 16 residues. This CDR3 reads CASSQTSGSFGGELFF. The CDR3 region has the DNA TGTGCCAGCAGCCAGACTAGCGGGTCGTTCGGCGGGGAGCTGTTTTTT.

V and J are TRBV2 and TRBJ2-1, with TRBD2 matching 8 bases. The junction had 9 bases not matched to a gene; V was cut back by 5 bases and J by 6 bases. The CDR3 has 15 residues. Germline V CDR1 and CDR2: SNHLY, FYNNEI. The CDR3 DNA follows: TGTGCCAGCAGTATCACCGGGACTAGGGGCAATGAGCAGTTCTTC. Translated: CASSITGTRGNEQFF.

The chain employs TRBV19 and TRBJ1-4, with TRBD1 matching 8 bases. With 11 bases clipped from V and 7 bases from J, the junction kept 9 bases outside the gene matches. The CDR3 extends over 13 amino acids. Germline values: CDR1 LNHDA, CDR2 SQIVND (reference sequence). The CDR3 DNA is TGTGCCGCAACCGGGACAGGACGTGAAAAACTGTTTTTT. Its translation is CAATGTGREKLFF.

In nucleotides, the CDR3 is TGTGCCACCAGCAGGGGCGGGTACAATGAGCAGTTCTTC. It translates to CATSRGGYNEQFF. The rearrangement links TRBV15 to TRBJ2-1; D is possibly TRBD2 (5 bases). Germline CDR1 and CDR2: LNHNV and YYDKDF (reference sequence). V was clipped by 3 bases and J by 4 bases, with 7 bases between them. The length of the CDR3 is 13 residues. The whole variable domain, filled in from reference TRBV15 and TRBJ2-1, reads DAMVIQNPRYQVTQFGKPVTLSCSQTLNHNVMYWYQQKSSQAPKLLFHYYDKDFNNEADTPDNFQSRRPNTSFCFLDIRSPGLGDTAMYLCATSRGGYNEQFFGPGTRLTVL.

The rearrangement joins TRBV7-9 to TRBJ2-1; a possible D gene is TRBD2 (5 bases). The V and J ends lost 5 bases and 7 bases respectively, with 9 bases between them. The CDR3 is made up of 12 amino acids. The germline V gene has CDR1 SEHNR and CDR2 FQNEAQ (reference sequence). The chain's CDR3 is CASSTSGNEQFF. CDR3 coding DNA: TGTGCCAGCAGCACAAGCGGTAATGAGCAGTTCTTC.

A few counts support this clone. This chain uses TRBV6-1 with TRBJ1-1, with TRBD1 matching 8 bases. The CDR3 contains 13 residues. The V gene end was trimmed by 9 bases and the J gene end by 1 base; junction bases not matched to a gene: 4. In germline, CDR1 is MNHNS, CDR2 SASEGT. This CDR3 is CASGGQANTEAFF. The CDR3 DNA reads TGTGCCAGTGGGGGACAGGCGAACACTGAAGCTTTCTTT.

V and J are TRBV7-2 and TRBJ1-1; D call uncertain. The ends were cut back, 1 base at V and 0 bases at J, with 9 bases in the middle. Germline V lookup: CDR1 SGHTA, CDR2 FQGNSA. The CDR3 has 15 amino acids. The CDR3 here is CASSLETPLNTEAFF. CDR3 bases: TGTGCCAGCAGCTTAGAGACACCTTTGAACACTGAAGCTTTCTTT.

This rearrangement joins TRBV4-2 to TRBJ2-5, with 16 nucleotides matching TRBD2. The V segment lost 0 bases and the J segment 5 bases; nucleotides outside the gene matches: 6. Germline CDR1 is LGHNA and CDR2 is YNFKEQ. There are 18 residues in the CDR3. The CDR3 region has the DNA TGTGCCAGCAGCCAAGAAGGGACTAGCGGGGGGGCCCTGGAGACCCAGTACTTC. Protein product: CASSQEGTSGGALETQYF.